Detailed here is one T cell receptor beta chain. Its target is unknown. This sample stems from a study of OX40 agonist ivuxolimab in advanced cancers. General observations from the study: The 0.1-3.0 mg/kg partial responders had among the lowest clonal expansion.

Data came from immunoSEQ multiplex PCR; TCRdb stores just in-frame clones and leaves some out. The sample yields 75,000 to 90,000 clones, approximately 87% seen once. This CDR3 contains 14 residues. Trimming stripped 5 bases from V and 1 base from J, with 10 bases between. Germline V gives CDR1 MNHEY, CDR2 SMNVEV (reference sequence). People who had autoimmune disease history or systemic immunosuppression were excluded. The TCR comes from an adult with an advanced solid tumor such as melanoma, head and neck, liver or kidney cancer. V and J are TRBV27 and TRBJ2-3, with D unclear. The specimen was CD4+ or CD8+ T cells sorted from blood, collected in a trial of the OX40 agonist ivuxolimab. The CDR3 DNA sequence: TGTGCCAGCAGTCCCCTGACACGCACAGATACGCAGTATTTT. Its translation is CASSPLTRTDTQYF.